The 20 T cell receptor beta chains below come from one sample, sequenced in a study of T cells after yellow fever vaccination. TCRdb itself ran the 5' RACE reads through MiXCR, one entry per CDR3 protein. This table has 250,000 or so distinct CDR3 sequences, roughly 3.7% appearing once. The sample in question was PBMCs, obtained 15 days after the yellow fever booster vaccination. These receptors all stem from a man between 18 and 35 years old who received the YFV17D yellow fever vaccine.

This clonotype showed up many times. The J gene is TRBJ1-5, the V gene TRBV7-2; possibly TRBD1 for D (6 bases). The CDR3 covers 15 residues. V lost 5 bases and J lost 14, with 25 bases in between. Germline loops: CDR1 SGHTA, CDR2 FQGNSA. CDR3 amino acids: CASSPTGGFPRSEHF. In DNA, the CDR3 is TGTGCCAGCAGCCCTACTGGGGGCTTTCCCCGTTCAGAGCATTTT.

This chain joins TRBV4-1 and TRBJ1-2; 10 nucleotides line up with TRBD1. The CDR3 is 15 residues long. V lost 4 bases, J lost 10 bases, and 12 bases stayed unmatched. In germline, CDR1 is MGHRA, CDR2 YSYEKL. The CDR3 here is CASSPEPGQGLFYTF. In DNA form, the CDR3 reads TGCGCCAGCAGCCCGGAGCCGGGACAGGGGTTATTCTACACCTTC.

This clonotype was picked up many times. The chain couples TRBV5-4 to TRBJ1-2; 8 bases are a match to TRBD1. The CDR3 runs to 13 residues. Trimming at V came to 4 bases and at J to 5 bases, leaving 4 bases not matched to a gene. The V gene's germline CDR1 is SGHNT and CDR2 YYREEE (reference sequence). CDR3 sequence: CASSINRGYGYTF. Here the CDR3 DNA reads TGTGCCAGCAGCATCAACAGGGGGTATGGCTACACCTTC.

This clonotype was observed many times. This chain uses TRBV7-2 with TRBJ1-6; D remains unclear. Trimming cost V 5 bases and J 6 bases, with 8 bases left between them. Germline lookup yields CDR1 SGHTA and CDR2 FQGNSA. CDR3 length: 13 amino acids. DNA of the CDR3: TGTGCCAGCAGCGCGTCCGCTAATTCACCCCTCCACTTT. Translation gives CASSASANSPLHF. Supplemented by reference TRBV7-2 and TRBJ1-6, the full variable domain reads GAGVSQSPSNKVTEKGKDVELRCDPISGHTALYWYRQSLGQGLEFLIYFQGNSAPDKSGLPSDRFSAERTGGSVSTLTIQRTQQEDSAVYLCASSASANSPLHFGNGTRLTVT.

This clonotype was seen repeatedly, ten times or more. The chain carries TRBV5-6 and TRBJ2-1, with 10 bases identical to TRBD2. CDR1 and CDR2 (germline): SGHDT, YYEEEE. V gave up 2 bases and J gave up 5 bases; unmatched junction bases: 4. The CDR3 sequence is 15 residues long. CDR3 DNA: TGTGCCAGCAGCTTAGCGGGGGGGAGTCACAATGAGCAGTTCTTC. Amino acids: CASSLAGGSHNEQFF.

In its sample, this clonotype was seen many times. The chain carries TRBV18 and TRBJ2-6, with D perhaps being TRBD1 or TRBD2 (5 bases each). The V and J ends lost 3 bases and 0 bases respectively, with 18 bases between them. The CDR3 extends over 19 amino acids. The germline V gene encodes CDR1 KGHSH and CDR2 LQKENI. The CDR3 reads CASSPIFRDRASGANVLTF. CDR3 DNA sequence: TGTGCCAGCTCACCTATCTTCCGGGACCGGGCCTCTGGGGCCAACGTCCTGACTTTC.

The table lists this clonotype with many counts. The CDR3 nucleotides are TGTGCCAGCAGCTTAGCCAGGGGAGGACGGGAAAAACTGTTTTTT. Protein: CASSLARGGREKLFF. The V gene is TRBV7-2, the J gene TRBJ1-4; tentatively, D is TRBD1 (6 bases). The germline gives CDR1 SGHTA, CDR2 FQGNSA. This CDR3 is built from 15 residues. V was clipped by 0 bases and J by 8 bases, with 13 bases between them.

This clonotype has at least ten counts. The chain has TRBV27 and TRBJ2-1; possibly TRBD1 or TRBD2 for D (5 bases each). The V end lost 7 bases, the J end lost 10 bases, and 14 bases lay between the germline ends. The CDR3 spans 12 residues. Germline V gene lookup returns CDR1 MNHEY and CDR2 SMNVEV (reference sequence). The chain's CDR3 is CASTTNRGEQFF. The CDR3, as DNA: TGTGCCAGCACTACTAACCGGGGCGAGCAGTTCTTC.

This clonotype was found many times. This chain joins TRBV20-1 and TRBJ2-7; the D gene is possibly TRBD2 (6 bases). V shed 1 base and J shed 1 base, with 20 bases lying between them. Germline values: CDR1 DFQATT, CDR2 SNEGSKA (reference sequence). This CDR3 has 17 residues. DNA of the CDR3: TGCAGTGCTAGAGTGCCCCTTGGGCGGGGCCGATCCTACGAGCAGTACGTC. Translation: CSARVPLGRGRSYEQYV.

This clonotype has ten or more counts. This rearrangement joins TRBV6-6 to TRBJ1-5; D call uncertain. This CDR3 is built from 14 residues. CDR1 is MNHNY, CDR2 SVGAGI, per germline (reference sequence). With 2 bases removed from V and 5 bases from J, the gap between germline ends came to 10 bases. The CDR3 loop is CASSYPEEYQPQHF. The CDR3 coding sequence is TGTGCCAGCAGTTACCCGGAAGAGTATCAGCCCCAGCATTTT.

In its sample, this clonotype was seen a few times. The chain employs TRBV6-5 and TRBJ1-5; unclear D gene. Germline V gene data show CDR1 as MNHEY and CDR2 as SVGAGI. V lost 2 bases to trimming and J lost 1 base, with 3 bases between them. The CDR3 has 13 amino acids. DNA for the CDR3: TGTGCCAGCAGTTACGGGAGCAATCAGCCCCAGCATTTT. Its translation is CASSYGSNQPQHF.

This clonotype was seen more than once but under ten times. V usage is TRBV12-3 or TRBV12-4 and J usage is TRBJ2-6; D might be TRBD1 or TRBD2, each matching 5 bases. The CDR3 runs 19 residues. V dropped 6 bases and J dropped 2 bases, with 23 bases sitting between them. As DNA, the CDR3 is TGTGCCAGCAGAATCATGGTGCCAGGGCGGGTAACTGGGGCCAACGTCCTGACTTTC. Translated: CASRIMVPGRVTGANVLTF.

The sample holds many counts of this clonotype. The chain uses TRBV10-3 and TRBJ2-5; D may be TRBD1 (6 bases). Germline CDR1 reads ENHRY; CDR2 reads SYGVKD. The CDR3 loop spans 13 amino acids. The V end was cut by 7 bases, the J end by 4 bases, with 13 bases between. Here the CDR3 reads CAIKDQGGETQYF. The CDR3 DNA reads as TGTGCCATCAAGGATCAAGGGGGAGAGACCCAGTACTTC.

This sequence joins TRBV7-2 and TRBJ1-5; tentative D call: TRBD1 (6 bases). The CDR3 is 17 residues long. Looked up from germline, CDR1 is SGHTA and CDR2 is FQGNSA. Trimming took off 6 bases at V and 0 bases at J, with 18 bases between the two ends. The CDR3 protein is CASSRDTRGYSNQPQHF. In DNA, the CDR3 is TGTGCCAGCAGTCGGGACACAAGAGGTTATAGCAATCAGCCCCAGCATTTT. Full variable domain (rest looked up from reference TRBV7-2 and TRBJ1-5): GAGVSQSPSNKVTEKGKDVELRCDPISGHTALYWYRQSLGQGLEFLIYFQGNSAPDKSGLPSDRFSAERTGGSVSTLTIQRTQQEDSAVYLCASSRDTRGYSNQPQHFGDGTRLSIL.

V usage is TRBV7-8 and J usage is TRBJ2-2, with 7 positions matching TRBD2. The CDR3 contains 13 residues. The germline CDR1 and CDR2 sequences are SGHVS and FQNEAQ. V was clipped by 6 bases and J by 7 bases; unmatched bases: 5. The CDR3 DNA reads TGTGCCAGCAGTTCCAGGGAGGGCGGGGAGCTGTTTTTT. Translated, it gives CASSSREGGELFF.

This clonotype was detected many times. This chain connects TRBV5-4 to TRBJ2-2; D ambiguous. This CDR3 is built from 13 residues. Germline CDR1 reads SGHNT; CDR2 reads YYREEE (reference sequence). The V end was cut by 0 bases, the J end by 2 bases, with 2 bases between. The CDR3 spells CASSLVNTGELFF. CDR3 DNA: TGTGCCAGCAGCTTGGTTAACACCGGGGAGCTGTTTTTT.

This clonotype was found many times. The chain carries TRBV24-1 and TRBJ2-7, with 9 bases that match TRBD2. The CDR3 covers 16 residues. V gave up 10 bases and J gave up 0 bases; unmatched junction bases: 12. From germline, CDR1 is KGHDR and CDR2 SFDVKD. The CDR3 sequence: CATIPRGGQNSYEQYV. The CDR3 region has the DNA TGTGCCACGATCCCGCGGGGGGGACAGAACTCCTACGAGCAGTACGTC.

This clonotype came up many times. CDR3 loop: CASSLAVPSRGSTGELFF. The CDR3 DNA sequence: TGCGCCAGCAGCTTGGCCGTTCCGTCGCGGGGCTCCACCGGGGAGCTGTTTTTT. The chain joins TRBV5-1 to TRBJ2-2; possibly TRBD2 for D (6 bases). V lost 0 bases and J 4 bases, leaving 19 bases between the germline ends. CDR3 size: 18 residues. The germline V gene encodes CDR1 SGHRS and CDR2 YFSETQ.

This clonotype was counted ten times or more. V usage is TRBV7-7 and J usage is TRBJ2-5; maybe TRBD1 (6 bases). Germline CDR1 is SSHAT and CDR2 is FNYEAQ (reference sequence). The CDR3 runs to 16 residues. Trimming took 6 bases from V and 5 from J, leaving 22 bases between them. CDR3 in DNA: TGTGCCAGCAGTCCAAACCCTACAGGGATGAGGGAGACCCAGTACTTC. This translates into CASSPNPTGMRETQYF.

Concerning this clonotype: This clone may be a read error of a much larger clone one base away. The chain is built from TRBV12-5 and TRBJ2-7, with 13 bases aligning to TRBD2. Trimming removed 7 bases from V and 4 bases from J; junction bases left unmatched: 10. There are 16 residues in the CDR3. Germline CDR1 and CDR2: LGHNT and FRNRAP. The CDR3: CASVHSLAGGLYEQYF. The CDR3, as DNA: TGTGCTAGTGTCCACTCACTAGCGGGGGGGTTGTACGAGCAGTACTTC.